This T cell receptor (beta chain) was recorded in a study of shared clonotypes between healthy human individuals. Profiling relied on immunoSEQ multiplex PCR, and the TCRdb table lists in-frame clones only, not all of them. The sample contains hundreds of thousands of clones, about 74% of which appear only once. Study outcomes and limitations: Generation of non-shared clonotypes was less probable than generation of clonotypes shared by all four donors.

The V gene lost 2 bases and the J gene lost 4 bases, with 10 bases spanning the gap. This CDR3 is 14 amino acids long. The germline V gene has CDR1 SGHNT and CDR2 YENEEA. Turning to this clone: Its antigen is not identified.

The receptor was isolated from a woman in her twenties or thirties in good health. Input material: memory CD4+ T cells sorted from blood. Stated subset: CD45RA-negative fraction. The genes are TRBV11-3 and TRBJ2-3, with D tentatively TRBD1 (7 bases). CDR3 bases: TGTGCCAGCAGCTTATCCAGGGGGGCAGATACGCAGTATTTT. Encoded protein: CASSLSRGADTQYF. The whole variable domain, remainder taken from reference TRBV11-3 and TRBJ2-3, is EAGVVQSPRYKIIEKKQPVAFWCNPISGHNTLYWYLQNLGQGPELLIRYENEEAVDDSQLPKDRFSAERLKGVDSTLKIQPAELGDSAVYLCASSLSRGADTQYFGPGTRLTVL.